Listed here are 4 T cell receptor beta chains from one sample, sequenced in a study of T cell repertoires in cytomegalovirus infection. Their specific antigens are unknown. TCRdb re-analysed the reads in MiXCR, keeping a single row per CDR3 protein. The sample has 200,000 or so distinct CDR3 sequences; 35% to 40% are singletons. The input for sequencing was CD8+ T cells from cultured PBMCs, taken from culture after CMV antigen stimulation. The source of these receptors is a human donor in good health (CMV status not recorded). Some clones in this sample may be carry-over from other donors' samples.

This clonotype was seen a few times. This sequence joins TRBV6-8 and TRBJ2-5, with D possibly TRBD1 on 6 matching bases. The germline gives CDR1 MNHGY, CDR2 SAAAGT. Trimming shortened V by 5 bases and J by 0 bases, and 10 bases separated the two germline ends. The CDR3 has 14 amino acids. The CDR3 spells CASSDTGNQETQYF. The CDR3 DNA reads TGTGCCAGCAGTGACACAGGGAACCAAGAGACCCAGTACTTC.

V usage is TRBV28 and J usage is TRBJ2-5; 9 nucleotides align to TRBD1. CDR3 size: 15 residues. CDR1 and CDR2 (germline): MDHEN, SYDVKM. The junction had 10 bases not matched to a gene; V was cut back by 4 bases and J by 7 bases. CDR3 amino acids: CASSWGQGPRWTQYF. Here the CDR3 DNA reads TGTGCCAGCAGTTGGGGACAGGGTCCACGATGGACCCAGTACTTC.

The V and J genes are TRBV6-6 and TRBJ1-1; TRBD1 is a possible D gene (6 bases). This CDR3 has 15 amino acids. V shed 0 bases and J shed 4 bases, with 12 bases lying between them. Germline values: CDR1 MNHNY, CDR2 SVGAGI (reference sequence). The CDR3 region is CASSYSGTLGTEAFF. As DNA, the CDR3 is TGTGCCAGCAGTTACTCTGGGACACTTGGCACTGAAGCTTTCTTT.

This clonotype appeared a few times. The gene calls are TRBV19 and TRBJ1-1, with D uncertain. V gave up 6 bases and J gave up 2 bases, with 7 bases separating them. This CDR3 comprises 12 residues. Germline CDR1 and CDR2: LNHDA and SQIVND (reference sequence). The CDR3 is CASRAGNTEAFF. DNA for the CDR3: TGTGCCAGTAGGGCGGGAAACACTGAAGCTTTCTTT.